This TCR beta chain derives from a study of multiple sclerosis patients with progressive multifocal leukoencephalopathy. The overall study: Controls were natalizumab-treated multiple sclerosis patients who did not develop PML, sampled longitudinally.

The time point here: before natalizumab initiation. T0 refers to blood drawn before natalizumab was first infused. With respect to this clone: No antigen is known for it.

Generated by immunoSEQ multiplex PCR, the TCRdb table keeps only in-frame clones and is missing some. The sample records tens of thousands of clones, approximately 89% being singletons. Whole-study findings and limits: Before and during natalizumab, the clones expanded at PML already existed.

The receptor was isolated from a human donor with multiple sclerosis. Sequencing was done on a sample of PBMCs.

The CDR3, as DNA: TGTGCCAGCAGCTTGCGGGACAGCCAGGACTTCTATGGCTACACCTTC. Protein product: CASSLRDSQDFYGYTF. J is TRBJ1-2 and V is TRBV5-5; 7 bases agree with TRBD1. CDR3 length: 16 amino acids. Trimming cost V 1 base and J 4 bases; bases outside gene matches: 10. Germline V gene sequence: CDR1 SGHKS, CDR2 YYEKEE (reference sequence).